The rows below give T cell receptor beta chains drawn from one sample of a study of STAT5B mutations in CD4+ large granular lymphocyte leukemia. Using immunoSEQ multiplex PCR, the repertoire was profiled, and TCRdb retains in-frame clones only, with some absent. The sample includes roughly 35,000 clones, 65% to 70% of them seen just once. The sequencing sample was made of CD4+ T cells from blood buffy coats. The origin of the receptors is a human donor in good health. Each CDR3 is given with its conserved first and last residue. Fields, in order: D gene, J gene, V gene, CDR3 protein. D genes are given only for firm matches.

.,TRBJ1-5,TRBV5-1,CASSLGTPSNQPQHF
.,TRBJ1-2,TRBV7-2,CASSVSQGYYGYTF
TRBD1,TRBJ1-1,TRBV19,CASSPKTGTGTTEAFF
.,TRBJ1-3,TRBV15,CATSRDLGSGNTIYF
TRBD2,TRBJ2-3,TRBV7-9,CASSLTGRGHLSTDTQYF
.,TRBJ1-2,TRBV18,CASSPRGAGGAYGYTF
TRBD2,TRBJ2-1,TRBV6-6,CASSDPGLAALEQFF
TRBD1,TRBJ1-4,TRBV6-1,CATQSGQPREKLFF
TRBD1,TRBJ2-7,TRBV18,CASSTGQGRYEQYF
.,TRBJ1-4,TRBV29-1,CSVEDDHLSAEKLFF
TRBD1,TRBJ2-2,TRBV7-6,CASSPRTGPTNTGELFF
TRBD1,TRBJ1-4,TRBV4-3,CASSQEDRVHEKLFF
TRBD1,TRBJ2-5,TRBV19,CASRGDRQETQYF
.,TRBJ2-5,TRBV20-1,CSARVQETQYF
TRBD2,TRBJ2-3,TRBV19,CASRVAGRTDTQYF
.,TRBJ1-1,TRBV6-5,CASSRGGFNTEAFF
TRBD1,TRBJ2-7,TRBV4-1,CASSRTQGGTYEQYF
.,TRBJ2-1,TRBV5-4,CASSPVGTNEQFF
TRBD1,TRBJ2-2,TRBV11-3,CASSPGTGMTGELFF
TRBD1,TRBJ1-1,TRBV7-9,CASSEGQGIKAFF
.,TRBJ1-6,TRBV27,CASRAANSNSPLHF
.,TRBJ1-2,TRBV7-8,CASSLAGRGGDYGYTF
TRBD1,TRBJ2-3,TRBV20-1,CSAHRGDTQYF
TRBD1,TRBJ2-2,TRBV2,CASSGRTGAGELFF
TRBD2,TRBJ2-3,TRBV5-1,CASSWTRSDTQYF
.,TRBJ2-7,TRBV5-6,CASSPAGPQSSRYEQYF
.,TRBJ2-7,TRBV6-6,CATSEVNSYEQYF
.,TRBJ2-2,TRBV10-3,CAISESIGGELFF
.,TRBJ2-6,TRBV5-4,CASCFTTRQSRANVLTF
TRBD2,TRBJ2-1,TRBV9,CASSANPGLAGGTEQFF
.,TRBJ1-4,TRBV4-3,CASSQGVGGSEKLFF
TRBD1,TRBJ2-5,TRBV7-2,CASSLGGTGGETQYF
.,TRBJ1-1,TRBV5-6,CASSLYGTEAFF
.,TRBJ1-5,TRBV27,CASRLSGPGNQPQHF
TRBD1,TRBJ1-2,TRBV10-3,CAISYEGTGRDYGYTF
.,TRBJ2-7,TRBV19,CASSFRGSSYEQYF
TRBD1,TRBJ2-4,TRBV5-4,CASSIRGRADIQYF
.,TRBJ1-1,TRBV5-1,CASSLAGATEAFF
.,TRBJ1-5,TRBV18,CASSPPNTGSGQPQHF
TRBD1,TRBJ2-3,TRBV6-5,CASNGQGGDTQYF
.,TRBJ2-6,TRBV10-2,CASSGGTGANVLTF
.,TRBJ2-7,TRBV18,CASSILGRGGRDEQYF
.,TRBJ2-3,TRBV5-1,CASSYPSGDPSTDTQYF
TRBD2,TRBJ2-1,TRBV7-3,CASSLQRGYYNEQFF
.,TRBJ1-2,TRBV27,CASSFRGGTGGYTF
.,TRBJ2-5,TRBV5-1,CASSLEPGQETQYF
.,TRBJ1-2,TRBV18,CASSPRSELRYGYTF
.,TRBJ2-3,TRBV4-3,CASSQDLRQGNTDTQYF
TRBD1,TRBJ2-7,TRBV6-5,CASSRGDSLSYEQYF
TRBD2,TRBJ2-3,TRBV7-9,CASSLDLGGVDTQYF
TRBD2,TRBJ2-5,TRBV5-1,CASSLSLGGGGAGETQYF